The entry below describes one T cell receptor beta chain. The sample belongs to a study of cytomegalovirus exposure and HLA in healthy donors. The assay was immunoSEQ multiplex PCR, and TCRdb's table has in-frame clones only and misses some. The repertoire holds around 110,000 clones, with roughly nine tenths as singletons. The TCR comes from a woman aged 18-29 years in good health and CMV-seropositive. Sequenced material: PBMCs.

CDR3 sequence (DNA): TGTGCCAGCAGCGTAGAAGCGGGGGTAGATACGCAGTATTTT. This codes for CASSVEAGVDTQYF. The V and J genes are TRBV9 and TRBJ2-3; 8 positions agree with TRBD2. V dropped 0 bases and J dropped 5; count of bases not matched to a gene: 2. The V gene's germline CDR1 is SGDLS and CDR2 YYNGEE. The CDR3 covers 14 residues.